Described below is a single T cell receptor (beta chain) sequence and its context. Its antigen remains unknown. This sample's treatment: roughly ten-day PBMC culture with coronavirus spike peptide pools or control peptides (ViraFEST assay). Half-medium changes with fresh IL-2 medium occurred on days 3 and 7. These data belong to a study of vaccination and CD4 T cells after COVID-19. Study-wide background: Samples were taken after vaccination, a median of roughly 65 days after dose two, with a range of 14 to 241. Notes on the study in general: Relatively few convalescent patients were studied; early post-infection timepoints were not included.

CDR3 length: 14 amino acids. CDR1 and CDR2 from the germline V gene are SEHNR and FQNEAQ (reference sequence). V lost 8 bases and J lost 7; bases outside the gene matches: 10. Once obtained from cultured CD4+ T cells, the DNA was sequenced using the Oncomine TCR Beta short-read assay. Genomic DNA was isolated from cultured CD4+ T cells. One entry per CDR3 protein results from TCRdb running MiXCR on the PCR reads. The sample contains about 11,000 distinct CDR3 sequences, 55% to 70% of which appear only once. This clonotype was sampled from a human donor who had recovered from COVID-19. The genes are TRBV7-9 and TRBJ2-1; 8 nucleotides agree with TRBD2. Input material: CD4+ T cells from blood, cultured in vitro. The CDR3 region is CASGDTGGANEQFF. The DNA of the CDR3 is TGTGCCAGCGGGGATACCGGGGGGGCGAATGAGCAGTTCTTC. Filled out from reference TRBV7-9 and TRBJ2-1, the complete variable domain reads DTGVSQNPRHKITKRGQNVTFRCDPISEHNRLYWYRQTLGQGPEFLTYFQNEAQLEKSRLLSDRFSAERPKGSFSTLEIQRTEQGDSAMYLCASGDTGGANEQFFGPGTRLTVL.